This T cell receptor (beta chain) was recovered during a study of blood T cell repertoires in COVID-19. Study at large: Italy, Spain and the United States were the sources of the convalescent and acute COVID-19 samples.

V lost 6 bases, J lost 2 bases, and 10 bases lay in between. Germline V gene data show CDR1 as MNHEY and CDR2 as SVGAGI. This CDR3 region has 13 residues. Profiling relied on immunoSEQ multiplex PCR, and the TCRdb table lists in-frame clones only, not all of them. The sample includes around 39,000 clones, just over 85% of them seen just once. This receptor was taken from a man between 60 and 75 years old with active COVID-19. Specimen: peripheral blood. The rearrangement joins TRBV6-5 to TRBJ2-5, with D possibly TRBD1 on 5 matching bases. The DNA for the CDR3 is TGTGCCAGCAGGAATCAGGGACAAGAGACCCAGTACTTC. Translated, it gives CASRNQGQETQYF.